The 7 T cell receptor beta chains presented below share a single source sample, sequenced in a study of blood T cells in healthy people across ages. Sample-barcoded 5' priming and a J-beta primer mix drove a second PCR of about 6 to 12 cycles. TCRdb itself ran the 5' RACE reads through MiXCR, one entry per CDR3 protein. The table includes around 600,000 distinct CDR3 sequences, under 55% detected once. The sample taken for sequencing was blood. These TCRs come from an elderly man in good health.

V usage is TRBV5-1 and J usage is TRBJ1-5; D not resolved. Between the trimmed V and J ends, which lost 0 bases and 1 base, there was a span of 5 bases. CDR3 length: 14 residues. The germline V gene has CDR1 SGHRS and CDR2 YFSETQ. The CDR3 sequence: CASSLGVSNQPQHF. The CDR3 DNA reads TGCGCCAGCAGCTTGGGGGTCAGCAATCAGCCCCAGCATTTT.

This clonotype was recorded once. The V and J genes are TRBV7-3 and TRBJ2-3; 11 nucleotides align to TRBD2. The germline gives CDR1 SGHTA, CDR2 FQGTGA. The junction had 20 bases not matched to a gene; V was cut back by 6 bases and J by 6 bases. This CDR3 has 19 amino acids. CDR3 sequence: CASSPGREVAGGPRDTQYF. Here the CDR3 DNA reads TGTGCCAGCAGTCCCGGCCGGGAAGTAGCGGGAGGGCCGAGGGATACGCAGTATTTT.

This clonotype came up a few times. This chain uses TRBV6-1 with TRBJ2-3; D not resolved. V gave up 7 bases and J gave up 0 bases, with 2 bases separating them. There are 11 residues in the CDR3. Germline lookup yields CDR1 MNHNS and CDR2 SASEGT. CDR3 bases: TGTGCCAGCATAAGCACAGATACGCAGTATTTT. This encodes CASISTDTQYF.

This rearrangement joins TRBV20-1 to TRBJ2-3; 11 bases map to TRBD2. Germline V lookup: CDR1 DFQATT, CDR2 SNEGSKA (reference sequence). J lost 0 bases, V lost 6 bases, and 2 bases had no gene match. This CDR3 has 14 amino acids. The DNA for the CDR3 is TGCAGTGCCAGACTAGCGGGGAGCACAGATACGCAGTATTTT. This codes for CSARLAGSTDTQYF.

This clonotype was observed at least ten times. Because the CDR3's place on the DNA is in doubt, the DNA is left out and the CDR3 is given as listed by TCRdb. This sequence joins TRBV6-1 and TRBJ1-1; the D segment call TRBD1 is taken from the table without a DNA check. Germline V gene sequence: CDR1 MNHNS, CDR2 SASEGT. Termini included, the CDR3 measures 14 amino acids. CDR3 sequence: CASILDRGRTEAFF.

This clonotype has only a few counts. This chain joins TRBV7-2 and TRBJ2-3; tentatively, D is TRBD2 (6 bases). V lost 7 bases and J 2 bases, leaving 16 bases between the germline ends. This CDR3 spans 15 amino acids. Germline CDR1 and CDR2: SGHTA and FQGNSA. CDR3 loop: CASTPGLHITDTQYF. In DNA form, the CDR3 reads TGTGCCAGCACCCCGGGACTCCACATCACAGATACGCAGTATTTT.

V is TRBV3-1 and J is TRBJ1-2, with D unclear. This CDR3 comprises 13 residues. Germline assignment: CDR1 LGHDT and CDR2 YNNKEL (reference sequence). Between the trimmed V and J ends, which lost 0 bases and 8 bases, there was a span of 10 bases. The CDR3 protein is CASSQEDRWGYTF. The DNA for the CDR3 is TGTGCCAGCAGCCAAGAGGACCGGTGGGGCTACACCTTC.